This T cell receptor (beta chain) appears in the sequencing data of a study of cytomegalovirus exposure and HLA in healthy donors. PCR amplification relied on 60 Vbeta primers (plus 13 Jbeta primers). TCRdb's copy holds only in-frame clones and misses some; the assay was immunoSEQ multiplex PCR. The data contain about 160,000 clones, around 78% of them seen just once; the ten biggest clones take up 1.5% to 1.7%. CDR1 SEHNR and CDR2 FQNEAQ come from the germline V gene (reference sequence). The CDR3 is made up of 16 amino acids. V dropped 5 bases and J dropped 2; count of bases not matched to a gene: 8.

The sequencing sample was made of PBMCs. The rearrangement uses TRBV7-9 and TRBJ2-2, with 7 bases that match TRBD2. The receptor was derived from a man aged 40-49 years in good health and CMV-seronegative. Written as DNA, the CDR3 is TGTGCCAGCAGCCGCCGTGGGGGACTAAACACCGGGGAGCTGTTTTTT. Encoded protein: CASSRRGGLNTGELFF.